Shown below are 28 T cell receptor beta chains from a single sample sequenced in a study of blood T cell repertoires in COVID-19. Profiling relied on immunoSEQ multiplex PCR, and the TCRdb table lists in-frame clones only, not all of them. The data show 300,000 to 350,000 clones, approximately 89% seen once. The sample comprised peripheral blood. The receptors come from a woman aged 18-29 years who had recovered from COVID-19.

The genes are TRBV4-3 and TRBJ2-2; D might be TRBD1 (7 bases). Germline loops: CDR1 LGHNA, CDR2 YSLEER. The CDR3 runs to 19 residues. Trimming took 0 bases from V and 2 from J, leaving 19 bases between them. The CDR3 spells CASSQDAGRGGVNTGELFF. CDR3 DNA: TGCGCCAGCAGCCAAGATGCGGGGAGAGGGGGCGTTAACACCGGGGAGCTGTTTTTT.

This clone was found many times. The chain combines TRBV6-2 or TRBV6-3 with TRBJ1-5; the D gene is possibly TRBD1 (5 bases). The germline gives CDR1 MNHEY, CDR2 SVGEGT. The CDR3 consists of 14 residues. V lost 2 bases and J 6 bases, leaving 11 bases between the germline ends. The CDR3 sequence: CASSYGRTSQPQHF. DNA of the CDR3: TGTGCCAGCAGTTACGGACGGACAAGTCAGCCCCAGCATTTT.

The V call is TRBV27, the J call TRBJ1-6; D might be TRBD1 (6 bases). V was pared by 1 base and J by 8 bases, with 9 bases between. CDR1 MNHEY and CDR2 SMNVEV come from the germline V gene (reference sequence). This CDR3 comprises 14 residues. The CDR3 sequence is CASSLYRADSPLHF. The CDR3 DNA reads TGTGCCAGCAGTTTATACAGGGCAGATTCACCCCTCCACTTT.

The chain recombines TRBV7-8 with TRBJ1-3; D is perhaps TRBD1 (6 bases). Per germline, CDR1 SGHVS and CDR2 FQNEAQ. With 6 bases removed from V and 0 bases from J, the gap between germline ends came to 12 bases. The CDR3 has 15 amino acids. For the CDR3, the DNA is TGTGCCAGCAGTCTTCAGGGGTTCTCTGGAAACACCATATATTTT. Amino acid sequence: CASSLQGFSGNTIYF.

The chain uses TRBV29-1 and TRBJ2-7; a weak D match, TRBD1 (5 bases). Per the germline V gene, CDR1 is SQVTM and CDR2 is ANQGSEA. The ends were cut back, 8 bases at V and 1 base at J, with 18 bases in the middle. The CDR3 has 14 amino acids. DNA of the CDR3: TGCAGCTCAAGACAGACCTCTCCTTCCTACGAGCAGTACGTC. Translating gives CSSRQTSPSYEQYV.

This chain joins TRBV10-2 and TRBJ2-5; 7 positions match TRBD1. The CDR3 sequence is 15 residues long. CDR1 and CDR2 (germline): WSHSY, SAAADI. Trimming cost V 6 bases and J 3 bases; bases outside gene matches: 10. As DNA, the CDR3 is TGCGCCAGCAGACCCCGGGACAGAGTCAAAGAGACCCAGTACTTC. Its translation: CASRPRDRVKETQYF.

The chain carries TRBV15 and TRBJ2-5, with TRBD2 matching over 7 bases. V was clipped by 1 base and J by 4 bases; unmatched bases: 6. Germline loops: CDR1 LNHNV, CDR2 YYDKDF (reference sequence). The CDR3 contains 15 residues. CDR3 in DNA: TGTGCCACCAGCAGAGGACTAGCTTCAGCAGAGACCCAGTACTTC. Protein: CATSRGLASAETQYF.

The chain uses TRBV7-2 and TRBJ1-3, with 8 bases matching TRBD1. The CDR3 loop spans 15 amino acids. Germline loops: CDR1 SGHTA, CDR2 FQGNSA. V gave up 5 bases and J gave up 4 bases; unmatched junction bases: 7. This chain's CDR3 is CASSPGDRQGNTIYF. CDR3 DNA: TGTGCCAGCAGCCCAGGGGACAGGCAGGGAAACACCATATATTTT.

The V call is TRBV7-2, the J call TRBJ1-1; no clear D. Trimming pared 2 bases from V and 0 bases from J, leaving 4 bases between. Germline V gives CDR1 SGHTA, CDR2 FQGNSA. This CDR3 has 13 amino acids. Here the CDR3 DNA reads TGTGCCAGCAGCTTACCGGTGAACACTGAAGCTTTCTTT. Translating it yields CASSLPVNTEAFF.

The rearrangement uses TRBV5-4 and TRBJ2-5; 9 bases are shared with TRBD1. This CDR3 contains 15 residues. V dropped 4 bases and J dropped 5; count of bases not matched to a gene: 9. Germline V lookup: CDR1 SGHNT, CDR2 YYREEE (reference sequence). The CDR3: CASSHGQGPGETQYF. The CDR3 DNA sequence: TGTGCCAGCAGCCACGGACAGGGGCCAGGGGAGACCCAGTACTTC.

This clone was found once. The rearrangement joins TRBV10-3 to TRBJ1-3; 9 bases fit TRBD1. CDR1 and CDR2 (germline): ENHRY, SYGVKD. This CDR3 spans 18 amino acids. Trimming cost V 0 bases and J 0 bases; bases outside gene matches: 6. The CDR3 region is CAISESRQGEPSGNTIYF. For the CDR3, the DNA is TGTGCCATCAGTGAGTCGAGACAGGGGGAACCCTCTGGAAACACCATATATTTT.

This chain links TRBV2 with TRBJ1-1; 7 bases agree with TRBD1. CDR3 size: 14 residues. J was trimmed by 3 bases and V by 8 bases; bases with no gene match: 9. Looked up from germline, CDR1 is SNHLY and CDR2 is FYNNEI. This chain's CDR3 is CASQETGRYTEAFF. CDR3 DNA sequence: TGTGCCAGCCAGGAGACAGGGAGGTACACTGAAGCTTTCTTT. Based on the CDR3 plus reference TRBV2 and TRBJ1-1, the full variable domain is EPEVTQTPSHQVTQMGQEVILRCVPISNHLYFYWYRQILGQKVEFLVSFYNNEISEKSEIFDDQFSVERPDGSNFTLKIRSTKLEDSAMYFCASQETGRYTEAFFGQGTRLTVV.

This chain links TRBV9 with TRBJ1-3; D call uncertain. The CDR3 runs to 14 residues. Trimming left V 1 base short and J 4 bases short, with 9 bases between. The V gene's germline CDR1 is SGDLS and CDR2 YYNGEE. CDR3 loop: CASSVSGKGNTIYF. The CDR3 nucleotides read TGTGCCAGCAGCGTATCCGGGAAGGGAAACACCATATATTTT.

The CDR3 region has the DNA TGTGCCAGCAGCCGGACAGGAATGAAGTTCTTC. Translating it yields CASSRTGMKFF. V is TRBV7-9 and J is TRBJ2-1, with 7 bases that match TRBD1. The CDR3 covers 11 residues. Germline V CDR1 and CDR2: SEHNR, FQNEAQ (reference sequence). J gave up 14 bases and V 5 bases, and 6 bases lay outside the gene matches.

The chain couples TRBV10-3 to TRBJ1-3; possible D gene TRBD1, 5 bases. There are 14 residues in the CDR3. Germline CDR1 ENHRY, CDR2 SYGVKD. V was cut by 4 bases and J by 3 bases, with 10 bases left in between. CDR3 region: CAISAQGIGNTIYF. The CDR3 region has the DNA TGTGCCATCAGTGCCCAGGGAATTGGAAACACCATATATTTT.

The J gene is TRBJ2-1, the V gene TRBV7-9; TRBD2 matches 13 bases. The CDR3 spans 15 residues. The V gene's germline CDR1 is SEHNR and CDR2 FQNEAQ (reference sequence). Trimming cost V 5 bases and J 8 bases; bases outside gene matches: 6. CDR3 in DNA: TGTGCCAGCAGCACAACTAGCGGGAGGGTGGATGAGCAGTTCTTC. It translates to CASSTTSGRVDEQFF.

The chain uses TRBV9 and TRBJ2-3, with 8 bases fitting TRBD2. The CDR3 contains 14 residues. V gave up 4 bases and J gave up 6 bases; unmatched junction bases: 7. The V gene's germline CDR1 is SGDLS and CDR2 YYNGEE. The DNA of the CDR3 is TGTGCCAGCAGCCCCGGGAGGGCCTGGGATACGCAGTATTTT. This translates into CASSPGRAWDTQYF. Full variable domain (rest looked up from reference TRBV9 and TRBJ2-3): DSGVTQTPKHLITATGQRVTLRCSPRSGDLSVYWYQQSLDQGLQFLIQYYNGEERAKGNILERFSAQQFPDLHSELNLSSLELGDSALYFCASSPGRAWDTQYFGPGTRLTVL.

The V and J genes are TRBV2 and TRBJ1-1; D might be TRBD1 (5 bases). From germline, CDR1 is SNHLY and CDR2 FYNNEI. CDR3 length: 14 amino acids. Trimming pared 0 bases from V and 4 bases from J, leaving 9 bases between. The CDR3 loop is CASSEAAGGTEAFF. The CDR3 bases are TGTGCCAGCAGTGAAGCCGCGGGGGGCACTGAAGCTTTCTTT.

The chain carries TRBV7-2 and TRBJ1-5, with a tentative D call TRBD1 (6 bases). Germline V gene sequence: CDR1 SGHTA, CDR2 FQGNSA. V shed 6 bases and J shed 6 bases, with 15 bases lying between them. This CDR3 is built from 14 residues. Here the CDR3 DNA reads TGTGCCAGCAGTATAACAGGGCTGGGTCAGCCCCAGCATTTT. As protein: CASSITGLGQPQHF.

This clone was detected only a few times. This chain links TRBV6-6 with TRBJ1-1, with 8 bases fitting TRBD1. V shed 5 bases, J shed 1 base, and the junction held 6 bases outside the gene matches. This CDR3 contains 15 residues. Germline V gives CDR1 MNHNY, CDR2 SVGAGI (reference sequence). CDR3 sequence reads: CASSHNQGANTEAFF. As DNA, the CDR3 is TGTGCCAGCAGTCATAACCAGGGGGCGAACACTGAAGCTTTCTTT.

The V call is TRBV24-1, the J call TRBJ2-1, with D possibly TRBD2 on 7 matching bases. Germline CDR1 is KGHDR and CDR2 is SFDVKD. V lost 5 bases to trimming and J lost 7 bases, with 14 bases between them. The CDR3 has 14 amino acids. As DNA, the CDR3 is TGTGCCACCAGTGGCGGGGGCAGGCGGAATGAGCAGTTCTTC. Amino acid sequence: CATSGGGRRNEQFF.

The chain joins TRBV4-1 to TRBJ1-1; D not certain. V dropped 0 bases and J dropped 0 bases, with 8 bases sitting between them. From germline, CDR1 is MGHRA and CDR2 YSYEKL. This CDR3 contains 15 residues. CDR3 region: CASSQDDPVNTEAFF. The CDR3 region has the DNA TGCGCCAGCAGCCAAGATGATCCGGTGAACACTGAAGCTTTCTTT.

The V gene is TRBV28, the J gene TRBJ1-4, with TRBD1 matching 9 bases. Germline CDR1 reads MDHEN; CDR2 reads SYDVKM. This CDR3 contains 14 residues. J was trimmed by 5 bases and V by 7 bases; bases with no gene match: 5. CDR3 region: CASTQGQGNEKLFF. As DNA, the CDR3 is TGTGCCAGCACACAGGGACAGGGAAATGAAAAACTGTTTTTT.

The chain carries TRBV6-2 or TRBV6-3 and TRBJ1-3, with no clear D. The CDR3 has 17 residues. Germline V gene lookup returns CDR1 MNHEY and CDR2 SVGEGT. Between the trimmed V and J ends, which lost 1 base and 0 bases, there was a span of 13 bases. This CDR3 reads CASSYYTHSSSGNTIYF. The CDR3 bases are TGTGCCAGCAGTTACTATACCCACAGCAGCTCTGGAAACACCATATATTTT.

The CDR3 here is CASSPKGTGDTYGYTF. DNA of the CDR3: TGTGCCAGCAGCCCAAAAGGGACAGGCGATACCTATGGCTACACCTTC. The rearrangement links TRBV5-6 to TRBJ1-2, with 8 nucleotides matching TRBD1. J gave up 4 bases and V 4 bases, and 12 bases lay outside the gene matches. Germline loops: CDR1 SGHDT, CDR2 YYEEEE. This CDR3 contains 16 residues. Filled out from reference TRBV5-6 and TRBJ1-2, the complete variable domain reads DAGVTQSPTHLIKTRGQQVTLRCSPKSGHDTVSWYQQALGQGPQFIFQYYEEEERQRGNFPDRFSGHQFPNYSSELNVNALLLGDSALYLCASSPKGTGDTYGYTFGSGTRLTVV.

The CDR3 loop reads CASSSTGTGQNYGYTF. The CDR3 DNA sequence: TGTGCCAGCAGCTCCACCGGGACAGGGCAGAACTATGGCTACACCTTC. The gene calls are TRBV7-9 and TRBJ1-2, with 9 bases that match TRBD1. Losses at the gene ends were 4 bases for V and 2 bases for J; bases not matched to a gene: 8. Germline V gives CDR1 SEHNR, CDR2 FQNEAQ (reference sequence). CDR3 length equals 16 residues.

The chain has TRBV12-3 or TRBV12-4 and TRBJ2-1; D is unclear. The CDR3 is 11 amino acids. The V end lost 7 bases, the J end lost 4 bases, and 5 bases lay between the germline ends. Here the CDR3 DNA reads TGTGCCAGCACCCCATACAATGAGCAGTTCTTC. This codes for CASTPYNEQFF.

This rearrangement joins TRBV7-9 to TRBJ1-4; D not resolved. This CDR3 is 13 amino acids long. The germline V gene encodes CDR1 SEHNR and CDR2 FQNEAQ (reference sequence). With 5 bases removed from V and 6 bases from J, the gap between germline ends came to 10 bases. The CDR3 DNA reads as TGTGCCAGCAGCCCCTTAGAGGATGAAAAACTGTTTTTT. As protein: CASSPLEDEKLFF.